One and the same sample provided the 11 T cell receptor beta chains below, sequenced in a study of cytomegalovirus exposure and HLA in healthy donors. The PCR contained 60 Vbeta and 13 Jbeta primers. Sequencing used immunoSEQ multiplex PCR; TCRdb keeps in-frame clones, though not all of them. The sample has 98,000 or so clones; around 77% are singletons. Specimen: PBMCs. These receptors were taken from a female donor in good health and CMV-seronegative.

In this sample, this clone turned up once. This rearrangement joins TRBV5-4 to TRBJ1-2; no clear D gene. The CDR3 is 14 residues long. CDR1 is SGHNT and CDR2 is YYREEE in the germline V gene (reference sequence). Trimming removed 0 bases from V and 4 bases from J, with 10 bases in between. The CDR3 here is CASSLVSSGYGYTF. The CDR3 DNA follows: TGTGCCAGCAGCTTGGTGTCATCCGGCTATGGCTACACCTTC.

DNA of the CDR3: TGTGCCAGCAGCTTAGTGGCAGGAATGAACACTGAAGCTTTCTTT. It translates to CASSLVAGMNTEAFF. The chain has TRBV7-2 and TRBJ1-1; D unclear. This CDR3 region has 15 residues. Germline CDR1 and CDR2: SGHTA and FQGNSA. V lost 1 base and J lost 0, with 9 bases in between.

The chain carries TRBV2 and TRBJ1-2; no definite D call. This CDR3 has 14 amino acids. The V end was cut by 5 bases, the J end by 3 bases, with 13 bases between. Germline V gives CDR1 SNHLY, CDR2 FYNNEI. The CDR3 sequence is CASSREGAYYGYTF. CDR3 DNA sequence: TGTGCCAGCAGTCGCGAAGGAGCATACTATGGCTACACCTTC.

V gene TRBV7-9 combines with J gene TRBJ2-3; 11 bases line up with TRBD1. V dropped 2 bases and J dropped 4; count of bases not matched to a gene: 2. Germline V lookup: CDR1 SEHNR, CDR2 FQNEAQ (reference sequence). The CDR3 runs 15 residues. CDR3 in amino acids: CASSLRTGGPDTQYF. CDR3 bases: TGTGCCAGCAGCTTACGGACAGGGGGCCCAGATACGCAGTATTTT. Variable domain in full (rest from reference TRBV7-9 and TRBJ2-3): DTGVSQNPRHKITKRGQNVTFRCDPISEHNRLYWYRQTLGQGPEFLTYFQNEAQLEKSRLLSDRFSAERPKGSFSTLEIQRTEQGDSAMYLCASSLRTGGPDTQYFGPGTRLTVL.

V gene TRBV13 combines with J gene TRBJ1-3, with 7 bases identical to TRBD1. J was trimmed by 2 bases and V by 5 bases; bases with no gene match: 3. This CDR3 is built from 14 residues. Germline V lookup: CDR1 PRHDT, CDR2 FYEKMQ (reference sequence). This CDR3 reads CASSPTGAGNTIYF. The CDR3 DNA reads TGTGCCAGCAGCCCTACAGGGGCTGGAAACACCATATATTTT.

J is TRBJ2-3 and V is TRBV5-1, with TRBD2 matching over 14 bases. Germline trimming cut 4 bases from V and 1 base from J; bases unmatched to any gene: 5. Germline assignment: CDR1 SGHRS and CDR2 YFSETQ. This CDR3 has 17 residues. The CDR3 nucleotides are TGCGCCAGCAGCACCCCGGGACTAGCGGGGGGCACAGATACGCAGTATTTT. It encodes CASSTPGLAGGTDTQYF.

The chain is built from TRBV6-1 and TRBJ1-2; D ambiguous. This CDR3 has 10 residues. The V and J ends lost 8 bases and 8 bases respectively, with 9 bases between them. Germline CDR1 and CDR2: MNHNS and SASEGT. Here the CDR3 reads CASGGEGYTF. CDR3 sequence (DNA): TGTGCCAGCGGAGGTGAAGGCTACACCTTC.

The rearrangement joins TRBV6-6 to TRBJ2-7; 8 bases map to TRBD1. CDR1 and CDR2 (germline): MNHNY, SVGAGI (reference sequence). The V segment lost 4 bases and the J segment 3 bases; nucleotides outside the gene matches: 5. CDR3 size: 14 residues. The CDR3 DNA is TGTGCCAGCAGTTTAGGGGACAGGTACTACGAGCAGTACTTC. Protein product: CASSLGDRYYEQYF.

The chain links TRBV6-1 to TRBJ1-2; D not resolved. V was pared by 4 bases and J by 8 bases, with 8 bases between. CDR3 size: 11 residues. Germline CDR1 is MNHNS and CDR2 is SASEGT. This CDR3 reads CASSAGSGYTF. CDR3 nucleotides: TGTGCCAGCAGTGCCGGGAGCGGCTACACCTTC.

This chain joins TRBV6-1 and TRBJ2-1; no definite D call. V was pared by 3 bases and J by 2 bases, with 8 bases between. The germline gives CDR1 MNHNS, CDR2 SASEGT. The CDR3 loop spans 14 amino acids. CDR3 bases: TGTGCCAGCAGTGATCCCGACACCTACAATGAGCAGTTCTTC. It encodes CASSDPDTYNEQFF.

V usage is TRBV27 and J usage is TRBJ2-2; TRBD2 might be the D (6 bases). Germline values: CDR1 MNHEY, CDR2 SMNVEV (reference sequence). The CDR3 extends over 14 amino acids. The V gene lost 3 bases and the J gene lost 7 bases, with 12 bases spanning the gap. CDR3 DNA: TGTGCCAGCAGTTTGACTGGGGGGATCGGGGAGCTGTTTTTT. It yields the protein CASSLTGGIGELFF.